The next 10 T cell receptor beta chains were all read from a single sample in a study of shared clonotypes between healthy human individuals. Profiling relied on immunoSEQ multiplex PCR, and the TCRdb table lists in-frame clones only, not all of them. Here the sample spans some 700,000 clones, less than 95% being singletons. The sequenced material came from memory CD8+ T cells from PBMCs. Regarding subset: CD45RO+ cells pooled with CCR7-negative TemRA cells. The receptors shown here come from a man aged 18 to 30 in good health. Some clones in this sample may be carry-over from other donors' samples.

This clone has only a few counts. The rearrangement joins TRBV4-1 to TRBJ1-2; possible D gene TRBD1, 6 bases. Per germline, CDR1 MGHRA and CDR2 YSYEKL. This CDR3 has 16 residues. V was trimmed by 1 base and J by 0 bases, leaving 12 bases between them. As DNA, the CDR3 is TGCGCCAGCAGCCAAGGTGGGACACTAGCTAACTATGGCTACACCTTC. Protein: CASSQGGTLANYGYTF.

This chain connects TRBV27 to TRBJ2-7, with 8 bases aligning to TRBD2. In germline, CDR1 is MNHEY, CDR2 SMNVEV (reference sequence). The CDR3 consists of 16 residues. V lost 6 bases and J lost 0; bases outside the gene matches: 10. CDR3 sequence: CASRPFGGTSSYEQYF. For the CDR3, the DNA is TGTGCCAGCAGACCCTTTGGGGGGACTAGCTCCTACGAGCAGTACTTC.

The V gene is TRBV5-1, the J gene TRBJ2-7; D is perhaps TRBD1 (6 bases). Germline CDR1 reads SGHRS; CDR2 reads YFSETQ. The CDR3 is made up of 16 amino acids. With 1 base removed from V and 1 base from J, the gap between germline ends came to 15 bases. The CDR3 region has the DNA TGCGCCAGCAGCTTGCGAGGACAGACAGTGTCCTACGAGCAGTACTTC. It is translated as CASSLRGQTVSYEQYF.

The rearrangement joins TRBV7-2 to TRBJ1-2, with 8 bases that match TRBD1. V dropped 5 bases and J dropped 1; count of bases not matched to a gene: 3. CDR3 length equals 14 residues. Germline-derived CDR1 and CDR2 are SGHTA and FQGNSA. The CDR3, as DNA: TGTGCCAGCAGCGCCGACAGGGGTAACTATGGCTACACCTTC. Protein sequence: CASSADRGNYGYTF.

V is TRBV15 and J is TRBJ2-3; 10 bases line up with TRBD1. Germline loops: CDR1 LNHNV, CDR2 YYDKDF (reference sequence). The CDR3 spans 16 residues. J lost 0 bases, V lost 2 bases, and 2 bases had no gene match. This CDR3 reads CATSRRQGASTDTQYF. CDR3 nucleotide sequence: TGTGCCACCAGCAGAAGACAGGGGGCGAGCACAGATACGCAGTATTTT.

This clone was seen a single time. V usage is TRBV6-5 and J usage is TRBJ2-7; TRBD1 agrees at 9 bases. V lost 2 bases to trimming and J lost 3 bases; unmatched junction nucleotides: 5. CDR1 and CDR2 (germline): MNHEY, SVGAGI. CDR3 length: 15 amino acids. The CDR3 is CASSYADRGDYEQYF. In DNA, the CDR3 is TGTGCCAGCAGTTACGCGGACAGGGGTGACTACGAGCAGTACTTC.

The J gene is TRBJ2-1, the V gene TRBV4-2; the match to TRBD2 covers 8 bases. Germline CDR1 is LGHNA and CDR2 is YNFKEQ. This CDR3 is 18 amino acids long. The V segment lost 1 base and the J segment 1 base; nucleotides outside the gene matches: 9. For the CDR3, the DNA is TGTGCCAGCAGCCAAGTAGCTATAGCGGGAAGGTCCTACAATGAGCAGTTCTTC. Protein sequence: CASSQVAIAGRSYNEQFF.

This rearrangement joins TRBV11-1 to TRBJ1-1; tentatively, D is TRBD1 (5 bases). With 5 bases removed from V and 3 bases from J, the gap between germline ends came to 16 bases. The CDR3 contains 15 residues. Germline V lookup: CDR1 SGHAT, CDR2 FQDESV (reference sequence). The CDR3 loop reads CASSRDSGPDTEAFF. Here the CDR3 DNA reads TGTGCCAGCAGCCGAGATTCGGGGCCGGACACTGAAGCTTTCTTT.

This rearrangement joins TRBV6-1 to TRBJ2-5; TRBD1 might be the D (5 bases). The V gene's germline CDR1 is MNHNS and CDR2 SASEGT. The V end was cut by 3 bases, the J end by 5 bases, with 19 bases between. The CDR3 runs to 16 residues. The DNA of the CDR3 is TGTGCCAGCAGTGACCCAACCTTGGGGCTCGAGGAGACCCAGTACTTC. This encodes CASSDPTLGLEETQYF.

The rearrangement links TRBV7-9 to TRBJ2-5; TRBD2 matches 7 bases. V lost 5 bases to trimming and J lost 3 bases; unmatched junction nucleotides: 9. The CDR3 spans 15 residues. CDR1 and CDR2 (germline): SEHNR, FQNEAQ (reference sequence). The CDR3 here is CASSPTAAGEETQYF. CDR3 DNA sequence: TGTGCCAGCAGCCCAACCGCTGCGGGAGAAGAGACCCAGTACTTC.